The clone carrying this TCR beta chain was seen only a few times. Its target is unknown. The CDR3 sequence is 14 residues long. Trimming cost V 1 base and J 4 bases, with 10 bases left between them. CDR1 is SEHNR and CDR2 is FQNEAQ in the germline V gene (reference sequence). This entry belongs to a study of response to subunit inactivated influenza vaccine. TCRdb re-called the RT-PCR reads with MiXCR, one entry per CDR3 protein. The data hold about 310,000 distinct CDR3 sequences, with 21% observed a single time. Broader study findings: Authors suggested seasonal influenza vaccinations each recruit few new T cells.

The chain employs TRBV7-9 and TRBJ1-2; a weak D match, TRBD1 (5 bases). The material sequenced was PBMCs from blood, taken about 20 months after vaccination. The clonotype originates from a man between 50 and 75 years old who received an inactivated influenza vaccine. The CDR3 is CASSLGDRPYGYTF. CDR3 DNA sequence: TGTGCCAGCAGCTTAGGGGACCGACCCTATGGCTACACCTTC.